A selection of T cell receptor beta chains follows, all from one sample in a study of blood T cell repertoires in COVID-19. Some clones are missing from TCRdb's copy, which holds only in-frame ones; the method was immunoSEQ multiplex PCR. The sample yields roughly 460,000 clones, about 90% seen once. The material sequenced was peripheral blood. Source of these receptors: a man aged 18 to 29 with COVID-19, enrolled during active disease. Each CDR3 is given with its conserved first and last residue.

V	J	CDR3
TRBV7-9	TRBJ2-7	CATTAGGRTSYEQYF
TRBV5-1	TRBJ1-5	CASSLERTPQPQHF
TRBV6-2/TRBV6-3	TRBJ2-5	CASSLERETQYF
TRBV11-1	TRBJ2-1	CASSPGTSGSIHEQFF
TRBV6-1	TRBJ2-6	CASSVGTGDSGANVLTF
TRBV27	TRBJ1-1	CASTYRGGGRAFF
TRBV7-8	TRBJ2-2	CASRRDRVVAGELFF
TRBV10-1	TRBJ1-1	CASSTIPKMTFF
TRBV2	TRBJ2-2	CASTRGTGRTGELFF
TRBV7-2	TRBJ2-1	CASSRDWNNEQFF
TRBV3-1/TRBV3-2	TRBJ2-7	CASSQAGGSSSYEQYF
TRBV7-9	TRBJ2-5	CASSLAGVVETQYF
TRBV5-1	TRBJ2-7	CASSLWQGAFEQYF
TRBV5-5	TRBJ2-3	CASSLHGLARDTQYF
TRBV7-2	TRBJ1-3	CASSLFFSSGIGNTIYF
TRBV23-1	TRBJ2-1	CASSQSSETESSYNEQFF
TRBV11-2	TRBJ2-1	CASLGSSYNEQFF
TRBV2	TRBJ2-3	CASSEFLAGVVVDTQYF
TRBV2	TRBJ1-5	CASMLNRGSNQPQHF
TRBV11-2	TRBJ1-2	CASSLRQGASDNGYTF
TRBV6-5	TRBJ2-5	CASRAGTEETQYF
TRBV7-8	TRBJ2-1	CASSLGLAGGQADNEQFF
TRBV19	TRBJ2-3	CASSRSTSGGSDTQYF
TRBV7-3	TRBJ2-3	CASSLTNIDTQYF
TRBV28	TRBJ2-5	CASSSGTGGAKTQYF
TRBV14	TRBJ1-2	CASSPLWDTSDGYTF
TRBV5-1	TRBJ2-1	CASSAMGAGVGNEQFF
TRBV6-2/TRBV6-3	TRBJ1-1	CASSYSYMREGTEAFF
TRBV13	TRBJ2-5	CASSFGDREETQYF
TRBV5-5	TRBJ1-1	CASSLGAGITEAFF
TRBV5-8	TRBJ1-2	CASSYSNRVGYTF
TRBV2	TRBJ2-3	CASPSGRVTDTQYF
TRBV6-2/TRBV6-3	TRBJ2-7	CASSYNGGVAYEQYF
TRBV7-2	TRBJ2-7	CASSFTGLAGSEQYF
TRBV13	TRBJ2-7	CASSSSRQTYEQYF
TRBV5-1	TRBJ1-2	CASSASSQGLGNYGYTF
TRBV11-2	TRBJ2-2	CASSSPSWTGTNTGELFF
TRBV10-3	TRBJ1-1	CAIRGAEGTEAFF
TRBV4-1	TRBJ2-2	CASSQSGSLPTGELFF
TRBV2	TRBJ2-7	CASSGSGLYEQYF
TRBV5-1	TRBJ2-1	CASSRYSGTVDEQFF
TRBV24-1	TRBJ2-1	CATSDPVSNEQFF
TRBV11-2	TRBJ2-7	CASRPPGLADYEQYF